The 18 T cell receptor beta chains below all came from one sample that was sequenced in a study of blood T cell repertoires in COVID-19. Assay: immunoSEQ multiplex PCR; the TCRdb copy retains only in-frame clones and omits some. The profile shows some 510,000 clones, roughly 90% of them singletons. The sample consisted of PBMCs or T cells enriched from blood (not recorded which). These receptors originate from a woman between 35 and 50 years old who had recovered from COVID-19.

This clone occurred once. V and J are TRBV7-2 and TRBJ1-1; no firm D call. Germline assignment: CDR1 SGHTA and CDR2 FQGNSA. This CDR3 has 15 residues. Trimming stripped 1 base from V and 1 base from J, with 10 bases between. As DNA, the CDR3 is TGTGCCAGCAGCTTAGGCGGCATGCAGAACACTGAAGCTTTCTTT. It is translated as CASSLGGMQNTEAFF.

The J gene is TRBJ2-7, the V gene TRBV5-4; 8 nucleotides match TRBD1. The CDR3 extends over 14 amino acids. Trimming cost V 0 bases and J 4 bases; bases outside gene matches: 3. Per the germline V gene, CDR1 is SGHNT and CDR2 is YYREEE (reference sequence). The CDR3 region is CASSLGRGQYEQYF. The CDR3 DNA reads as TGTGCCAGCAGCTTGGGCAGGGGGCAGTACGAGCAGTACTTC.

The gene calls are TRBV27 and TRBJ2-5; TRBD1 matches at 7 bases. This CDR3 has 13 residues. The V gene's germline CDR1 is MNHEY and CDR2 SMNVEV (reference sequence). V gave up 2 bases and J gave up 5 bases; unmatched junction bases: 2. The CDR3 loop reads CASSLNRGETQYF. In nucleotides, the CDR3 is TGTGCCAGCAGTTTAAACAGGGGTGAGACCCAGTACTTC.

The count of this clone is one. This chain joins TRBV6-5 and TRBJ2-7; 7 nucleotides match TRBD1. This CDR3 comprises 13 residues. Germline CDR1 and CDR2: MNHEY and SVGAGI. The V segment lost 6 bases and the J segment 0 bases; nucleotides outside the gene matches: 2. The CDR3 DNA sequence: TGTGCCAGCAGGGACAGGAACTCCTACGAGCAGTACTTC. Its protein is CASRDRNSYEQYF.

The V and J genes are TRBV28 and TRBJ1-4, with D possibly being TRBD1 (6 bases). The CDR3 has 15 residues. V shed 3 bases and J shed 3 bases, with 11 bases lying between them. Germline assignment: CDR1 MDHEN and CDR2 SYDVKM. The CDR3 nucleotides are TGTGCCAGCAGTTTTACAGGGTCAGCTAATGAAAAACTGTTTTTT. Translated: CASSFTGSANEKLFF.

The V call is TRBV12-5, the J call TRBJ2-1; D gene ambiguous. The CDR3 runs to 19 residues. V was trimmed by 0 bases and J by 3 bases, leaving 21 bases between them. Germline V gene sequence: CDR1 LGHNT, CDR2 FRNRAP. The CDR3, as DNA: TGTGCTAGTGGTTTGGTCATTGGTTGGGCGACCCTCAACTACAATGAGCAGTTCTTC. It codes for CASGLVIGWATLNYNEQFF.

In its sample, this clone was seen once. This chain joins TRBV4-3 and TRBJ2-7, with TRBD2 matching 8 bases. The CDR3 consists of 17 residues. V lost 0 bases and J lost 3; bases outside the gene matches: 10. Germline values: CDR1 LGHNA, CDR2 YSLEER. CDR3 coding DNA: TGCGCCAGCAGCCAAGATCGAGGGCGGGAGGAAGTCTACGAGCAGTACTTC. It specifies CASSQDRGREEVYEQYF.

CDR3 loop: CASRWSSYEQYF. The CDR3 DNA reads TGTGCCAGCAGGTGGAGCTCCTACGAGCAGTACTTC. This sequence joins TRBV2 and TRBJ2-7, with D unresolved. The CDR3 totals 12 residues. Trimming pared 6 bases from V and 0 bases from J, leaving 6 bases between. Germline V gene sequence: CDR1 SNHLY, CDR2 FYNNEI.

V and J are TRBV11-3 and TRBJ2-5; 9 nucleotides agree with TRBD1. The CDR3 length is 15 residues. Germline trimming cut 6 bases from V and 4 bases from J; bases unmatched to any gene: 9. CDR1 SGHNT and CDR2 YENEEA come from the germline V gene. CDR3 region: CASSPRDRVLETQYF. The CDR3 coding sequence is TGTGCCAGCAGTCCTCGGGACAGGGTGTTAGAGACCCAGTACTTC.

The chain is built from TRBV4-3 and TRBJ2-1; 7 positions agree with TRBD2. This CDR3 has 19 amino acids. From germline, CDR1 is LGHNA and CDR2 YSLEER. Losses at the gene ends were 0 bases for V and 1 base for J; bases not matched to a gene: 12. CDR3 DNA: TGCGCCAGCAGCCAAGATTGGGGAGGGTACGATGGTTCCTACAATGAGCAGTTCTTC. Translation: CASSQDWGGYDGSYNEQFF.

The rearrangement links TRBV9 to TRBJ2-3, with 13 bases aligning to TRBD2. The CDR3 is made up of 15 amino acids. V lost 4 bases and J lost 8; bases outside the gene matches: 7. From germline, CDR1 is SGDLS and CDR2 YYNGEE. The CDR3: CASSRTSGRGGTQYF. DNA of the CDR3: TGTGCCAGCAGCCGGACTAGCGGGAGAGGTGGTACGCAGTATTTT.

The chain carries TRBV18 and TRBJ2-1; 8 bases agree with TRBD2. From germline, CDR1 is KGHSH and CDR2 LQKENI. V gave up 3 bases and J gave up 0 bases; unmatched junction bases: 4. The CDR3 totals 16 residues. The CDR3 protein is CASSPQAGGSYNEQFF. CDR3 nucleotide sequence: TGTGCCAGCTCACCCCAGGCGGGAGGCTCCTACAATGAGCAGTTCTTC.

The chain links TRBV4-3 to TRBJ2-1; 10 bases agree with TRBD1. V trimming: 4 bases; J trimming: 7 bases; junction bases outside the gene matches: 7. This CDR3 contains 15 residues. CDR1 and CDR2 (germline): LGHNA, YSLEER. DNA of the CDR3: TGCGCCAGCAGCCTAAGACAGGGGGCCGCAAATGAGCAGTTCTTC. Encoded protein: CASSLRQGAANEQFF.

The J gene is TRBJ2-5, the V gene TRBV19; 16 positions agree with TRBD2. Unmatched junction bases numbered 4, after V lost 4 bases and J lost 5 bases. CDR1 LNHDA and CDR2 SQIVND come from the germline V gene (reference sequence). The CDR3 totals 16 residues. The CDR3 DNA is TGTGCCAGTAGTAAGGGACTAGCGGGAGGGCTTGAGACCCAGTACTTC. It encodes CASSKGLAGGLETQYF.

V gene TRBV3-1 (or the pseudogene TRBV3-2) combines with J gene TRBJ2-2, with TRBD1 identical over 10 bases. Germline lookup yields CDR1 LGHDT and CDR2 YNNKEL (reference sequence). This CDR3 region has 19 residues. Trimming took 0 bases from V and 6 from J; bases not matched to a gene: 13. In nucleotides, the CDR3 is TGTGCCAGCAGCCAAGATTACGCGACACGCGGACAGGGGGCCGGGGAGCTGTTTTTT. It is translated as CASSQDYATRGQGAGELFF.

The rearrangement uses TRBV2 and TRBJ1-2, with D hard to call. V was pared by 4 bases and J by 6 bases, with 12 bases between. The CDR3 is made up of 13 amino acids. Looked up from germline, CDR1 is SNHLY and CDR2 is FYNNEI. The CDR3 DNA is TGTGCCAGCAGTGTCGAGACGGGAAATGGCTACACCTTC. Its translation is CASSVETGNGYTF. Full variable domain (remainder filled in from reference TRBV2 and TRBJ1-2): EPEVTQTPSHQVTQMGQEVILRCVPISNHLYFYWYRQILGQKVEFLVSFYNNEISEKSEIFDDQFSVERPDGSNFTLKIRSTKLEDSAMYFCASSVETGNGYTFGSGTRLTVV.

This clone was seen many times. The chain is built from TRBV4-1 and TRBJ2-1, with D hard to call. Trimming cost V 2 bases and J 5 bases, with 13 bases left between them. CDR3 length: 15 amino acids. Per germline, CDR1 MGHRA and CDR2 YSYEKL. The chain's CDR3 is CASSQTFRAHNEQFF. CDR3 nucleotides: TGCGCCAGCAGCCAAACGTTCCGAGCCCACAATGAGCAGTTCTTC.

The gene calls are TRBV6-2 or TRBV6-3 and TRBJ1-1, with unresolved D. The V end lost 5 bases, the J end lost 6 bases, and 13 bases lay between the germline ends. This CDR3 comprises 13 residues. Germline CDR1 reads MNHEY; CDR2 reads SVGEGT. The CDR3 is CASSPGGISEAFF. Here the CDR3 DNA reads TGTGCCAGCAGTCCCGGAGGGATATCTGAAGCTTTCTTT.